The source of this T cell receptor beta chain is a study of blood T cell repertoires in COVID-19. Study-level information: Specimens from acute and convalescent COVID-19 originated in the United States, Italy and Spain.

This CDR3 has 17 amino acids. V trimming: 0 bases; J trimming: 3 bases; junction bases outside the gene matches: 9. Germline CDR1 and CDR2: ENHRY and SYGVKD. Some clones are missing from TCRdb's copy, which holds only in-frame ones; the method was immunoSEQ multiplex PCR. The sample holds some 150,000 clones, 88% seen once. This clonotype was obtained from a woman aged 55 to 70 with acute or convalescent COVID-19. Sequencing used peripheral blood. V usage is TRBV10-3 and J usage is TRBJ2-5; TRBD2 matches 8 bases. CDR3 in amino acids: CAISESRLAGGKETQYF. CDR3 bases: TGTGCCATCAGTGAGTCGCGTCTGGCGGGGGGTAAAGAGACCCAGTACTTC.